This T cell receptor (beta chain) was found in a study of blood T cells in healthy people across ages. Sample-barcoded 5' priming and a J-beta primer mix drove a second PCR of about 6 to 12 cycles. TCRdb ran MiXCR on the 5' RACE reads and lists one entry per CDR3 protein. The data hold about 1.4 million distinct CDR3 sequences, with roughly 64% observed a single time. General observations from the study: While age rose, TCR beta diversity per million T cells dropped in a roughly linear way.

V shed 6 bases, J shed 5 bases, and the junction held 16 bases outside the gene matches. The CDR3 sequence is 17 residues long. Germline CDR1 and CDR2: DFQATT and SNEGSKA (reference sequence). This clonotype was picked up a small number of times. Its antigen is unknown. The chain has TRBV20-1 and TRBJ2-7; 13 bases line up with TRBD2. The source of this sequence is a young man in good health. Source material: blood. This chain's CDR3 is CSAAGLAGAIQADEQYF. The CDR3 DNA reads TGCAGTGCCGCCGGACTAGCGGGGGCCATACAAGCCGACGAGCAGTACTTC.